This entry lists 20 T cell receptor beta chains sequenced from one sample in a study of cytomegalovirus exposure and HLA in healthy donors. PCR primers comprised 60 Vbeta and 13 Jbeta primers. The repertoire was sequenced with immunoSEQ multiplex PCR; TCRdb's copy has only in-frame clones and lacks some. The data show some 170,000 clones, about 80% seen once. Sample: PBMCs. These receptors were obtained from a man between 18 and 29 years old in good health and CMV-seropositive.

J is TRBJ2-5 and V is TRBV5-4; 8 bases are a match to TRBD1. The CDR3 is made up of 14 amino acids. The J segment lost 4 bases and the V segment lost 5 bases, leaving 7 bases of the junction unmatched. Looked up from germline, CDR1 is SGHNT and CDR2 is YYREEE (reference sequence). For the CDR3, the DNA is TGTGCCAGCAGTTTCGCAGGGGGCTTAGAGACCCAGTACTTC. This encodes CASSFAGGLETQYF. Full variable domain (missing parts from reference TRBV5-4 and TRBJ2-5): ETGVTQSPTHLIKTRGQQVTLRCSSQSGHNTVSWYQQALGQGPQFIFQYYREEENGRGNFPPRFSGLQFPNYSSELNVNALELDDSALYLCASSFAGGLETQYFGPGTRLLVL.

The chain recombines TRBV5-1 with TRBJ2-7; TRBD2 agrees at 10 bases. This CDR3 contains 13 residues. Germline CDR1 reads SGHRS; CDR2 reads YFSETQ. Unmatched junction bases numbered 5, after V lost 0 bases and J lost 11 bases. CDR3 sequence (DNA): TGCGCCAGCAGCTTGGAAGCGGGAGGGCCCAAGTACTTC. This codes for CASSLEAGGPKYF.

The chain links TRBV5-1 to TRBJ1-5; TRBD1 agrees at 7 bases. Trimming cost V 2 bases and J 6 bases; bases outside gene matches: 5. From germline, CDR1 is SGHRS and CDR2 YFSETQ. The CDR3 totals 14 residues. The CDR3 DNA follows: TGCGCCAGCAGCTTCGGGACAGAAGGTCAGCCCCAGCATTTT. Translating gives CASSFGTEGQPQHF. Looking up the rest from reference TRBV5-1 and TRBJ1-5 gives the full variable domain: KAGVTQTPRYLIKTRGQQVTLSCSPISGHRSVSWYQQTPGQGLQFLFEYFSETQRNKGNFPGRFSGRQFSNSRSEMNVSTLELGDSALYLCASSFGTEGQPQHFGDGTRLSIL.

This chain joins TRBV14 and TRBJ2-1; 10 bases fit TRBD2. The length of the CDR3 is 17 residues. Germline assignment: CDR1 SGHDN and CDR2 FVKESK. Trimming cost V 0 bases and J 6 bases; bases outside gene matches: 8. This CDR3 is CASSQDGGTSAFNEQFF. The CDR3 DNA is TGTGCCAGCAGCCAAGATGGGGGGACTAGCGCTTTCAATGAGCAGTTCTTC.

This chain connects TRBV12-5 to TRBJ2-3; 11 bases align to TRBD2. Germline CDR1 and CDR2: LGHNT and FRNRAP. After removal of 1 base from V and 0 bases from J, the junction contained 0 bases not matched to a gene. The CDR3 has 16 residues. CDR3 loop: CASGLGTSGSTDTQYF. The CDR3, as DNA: TGTGCTAGTGGTTTGGGGACTAGCGGGAGCACAGATACGCAGTATTTT.

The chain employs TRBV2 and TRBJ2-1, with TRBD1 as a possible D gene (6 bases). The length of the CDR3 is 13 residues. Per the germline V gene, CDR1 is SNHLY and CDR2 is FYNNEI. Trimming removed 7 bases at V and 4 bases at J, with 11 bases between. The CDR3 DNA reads TGTGCCAGCATCAGGGGTCAATACAATGAGCAGTTCTTC. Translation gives CASIRGQYNEQFF.

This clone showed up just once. CDR3 DNA sequence: TGTGCCATCAGTGAGTCCGGGGCTGCGGGGTCAGATACGCAGTATTTT. It is translated as CAISESGAAGSDTQYF. The chain uses TRBV10-3 and TRBJ2-3; weak D call: TRBD2 (6 bases). Germline loops: CDR1 ENHRY, CDR2 SYGVKD. Trimming left V 0 bases short and J 4 bases short, with 14 bases between. This CDR3 region has 16 residues.

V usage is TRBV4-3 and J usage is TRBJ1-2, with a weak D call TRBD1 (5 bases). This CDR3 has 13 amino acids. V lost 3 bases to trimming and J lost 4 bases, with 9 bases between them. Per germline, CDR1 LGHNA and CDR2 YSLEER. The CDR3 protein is CASSHQDTYGYTF. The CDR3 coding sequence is TGCGCCAGCAGCCACCAGGACACCTATGGCTACACCTTC.

CDR3 DNA sequence: TGTGCCAGCAGCATTGACAGGGCGCTGGGTGAAGCTTTCTTT. This encodes CASSIDRALGEAFF. The V and J genes are TRBV7-2 and TRBJ1-1, with 7 nucleotides matching TRBD1. Germline V gene sequence: CDR1 SGHTA, CDR2 FQGNSA. Germline trimming cut 5 bases from V and 7 bases from J; bases unmatched to any gene: 10. The CDR3 is 14 residues long.

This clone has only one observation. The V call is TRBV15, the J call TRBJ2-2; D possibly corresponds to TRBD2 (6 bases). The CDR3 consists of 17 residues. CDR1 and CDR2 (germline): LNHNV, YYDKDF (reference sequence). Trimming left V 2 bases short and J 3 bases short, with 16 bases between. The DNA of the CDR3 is TGTGCCACCAGCAGACATCCCCGGACTACAGACACCGGGGAGCTGTTTTTT. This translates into CATSRHPRTTDTGELFF.

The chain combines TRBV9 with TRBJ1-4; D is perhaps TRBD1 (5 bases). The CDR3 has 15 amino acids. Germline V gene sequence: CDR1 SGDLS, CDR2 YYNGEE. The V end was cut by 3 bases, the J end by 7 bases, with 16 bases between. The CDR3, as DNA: TGTGCCAGCAGCGCCCCCGGGACTGTGGTTGAAAAACTGTTTTTT. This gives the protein CASSAPGTVVEKLFF. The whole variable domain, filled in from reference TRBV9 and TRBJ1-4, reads DSGVTQTPKHLITATGQRVTLRCSPRSGDLSVYWYQQSLDQGLQFLIQYYNGEERAKGNILERFSAQQFPDLHSELNLSSLELGDSALYFCASSAPGTVVEKLFFGSGTQLSVL.

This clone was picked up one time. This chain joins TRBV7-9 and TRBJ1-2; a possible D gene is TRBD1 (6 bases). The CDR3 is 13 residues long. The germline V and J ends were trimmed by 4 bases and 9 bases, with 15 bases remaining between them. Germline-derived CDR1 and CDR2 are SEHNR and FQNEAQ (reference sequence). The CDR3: CASSSGQNWSYTF. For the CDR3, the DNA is TGTGCCAGCAGCTCAGGACAGAACTGGAGCTACACCTTC. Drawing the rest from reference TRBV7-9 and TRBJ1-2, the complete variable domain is DTGVSQNPRHKITKRGQNVTFRCDPISEHNRLYWYRQTLGQGPEFLTYFQNEAQLEKSRLLSDRFSAERPKGSFSTLEIQRTEQGDSAMYLCASSSGQNWSYTFGSGTRLTVV.

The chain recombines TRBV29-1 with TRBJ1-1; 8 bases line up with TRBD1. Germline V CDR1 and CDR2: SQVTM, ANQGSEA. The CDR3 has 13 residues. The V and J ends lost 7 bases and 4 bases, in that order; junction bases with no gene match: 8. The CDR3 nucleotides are TGCAGCGCCCTACAGGGGGGGGGCACTGAAGCTTTCTTT. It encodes CSALQGGGTEAFF.

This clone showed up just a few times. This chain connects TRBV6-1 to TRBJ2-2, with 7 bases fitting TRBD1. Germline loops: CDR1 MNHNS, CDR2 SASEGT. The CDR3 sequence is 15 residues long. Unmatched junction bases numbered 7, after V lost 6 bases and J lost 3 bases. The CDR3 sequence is CASSATGRDTGELFF. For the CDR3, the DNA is TGTGCCAGCAGCGCGACAGGGCGGGACACCGGGGAGCTGTTTTTT.

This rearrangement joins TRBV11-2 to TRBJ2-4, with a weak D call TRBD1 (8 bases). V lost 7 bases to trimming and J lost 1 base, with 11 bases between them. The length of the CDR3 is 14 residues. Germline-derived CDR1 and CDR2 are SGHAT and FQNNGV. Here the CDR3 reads CASNRGGAKNIQYF. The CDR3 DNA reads TGTGCCAGCAACAGGGGGGGGGCCAAAAACATTCAGTACTTC.

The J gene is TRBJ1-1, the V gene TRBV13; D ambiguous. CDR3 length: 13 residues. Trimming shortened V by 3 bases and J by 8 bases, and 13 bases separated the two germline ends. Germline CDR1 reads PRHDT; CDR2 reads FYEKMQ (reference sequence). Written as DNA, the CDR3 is TGTGCCAGCAGCTTTCCACCCCCGGGGGAAGCTTTCTTT. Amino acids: CASSFPPPGEAFF.

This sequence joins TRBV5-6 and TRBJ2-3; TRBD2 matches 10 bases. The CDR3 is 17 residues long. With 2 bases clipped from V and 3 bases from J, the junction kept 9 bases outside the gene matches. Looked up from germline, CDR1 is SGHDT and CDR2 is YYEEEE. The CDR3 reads CASSLSGRALETDTQYF. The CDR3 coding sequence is TGTGCCAGCAGCTTAAGCGGGAGGGCCCTGGAGACAGATACGCAGTATTTT.

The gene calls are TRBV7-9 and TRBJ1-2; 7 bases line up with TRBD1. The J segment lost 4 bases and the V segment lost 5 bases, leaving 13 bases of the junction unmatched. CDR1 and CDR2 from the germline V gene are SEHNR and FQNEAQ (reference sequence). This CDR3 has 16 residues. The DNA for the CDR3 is TGTGCCAGCAGCCGCGATGATGACAGGGTTTTCTATGGCTACACCTTC. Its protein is CASSRDDDRVFYGYTF.

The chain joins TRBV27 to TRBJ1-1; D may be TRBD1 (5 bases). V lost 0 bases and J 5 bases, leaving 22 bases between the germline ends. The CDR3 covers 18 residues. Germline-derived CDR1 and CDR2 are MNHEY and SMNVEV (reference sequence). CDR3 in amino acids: CASSLSGRGFSGGTEAFF. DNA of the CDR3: TGTGCCAGCAGTTTATCTGGACGGGGGTTCTCGGGGGGAACTGAAGCTTTCTTT.

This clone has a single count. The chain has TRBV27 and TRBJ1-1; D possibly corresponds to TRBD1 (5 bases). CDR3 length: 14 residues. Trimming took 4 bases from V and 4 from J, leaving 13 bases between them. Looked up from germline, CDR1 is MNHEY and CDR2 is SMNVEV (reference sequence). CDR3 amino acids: CASSWSGGVTEAFF. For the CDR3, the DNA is TGTGCCAGCAGTTGGTCAGGAGGGGTCACTGAAGCTTTCTTT.